Reported below is one TCR beta chain. The CDR3 runs to 15 residues. Germline CDR1 is MNHNY and CDR2 is SVGAGI (reference sequence). The ends lost 6 bases at V and 4 bases at J; junction bases unmatched: 10. This sample stems from a study of cytomegalovirus exposure and HLA in healthy donors. In the study overall: The 100 to 150 validation repertoires matched the approximately 700 first-cohort repertoires in platform, a later analysis reported.

Data came from immunoSEQ multiplex PCR; TCRdb stores just in-frame clones and leaves some out. In the table there are some 150,000 clones, about 88% of which are singletons. The chain combines TRBV6-6 with TRBJ1-1, with 8 nucleotides matching TRBD1. Material for sequencing was PBMCs. This receptor was taken from a man between 18 and 29 years old in good health and CMV-seropositive. The CDR3 nucleotides are TGTGCCAGCAGCCGAGGACAGGGTCGTACCACTGAAGCTTTCTTT. The encoded protein is CASSRGQGRTTEAFF.